The 23 T cell receptor beta chains reported below all come from one sample, sequenced in a study of tissue T cells after allogeneic stem cell transplantation. Profiling relied on immunoSEQ multiplex PCR, and the TCRdb table lists in-frame clones only, not all of them. The sample lists almost 9,500 clones, about 47% occurring once. As for time point: mouse harvest day 7 after allogeneic transplant. The graft held 10^6 splenic CD5+ T cells and 10^7 T-cell-depleted bone marrow cells. Input material: gut tissue. The receptors originated from a female BALB/c mouse given C57BL/6 T cells with graft-versus-host disease after an allogeneic hematopoietic cell transplant.

To note about this clone: Genes and germline come from the mouse. The read halts 1 residue ahead of the CDR3 end, with the missing end drawn from the germline J gene. This chain links TRBV12-2 with TRBJ1-1; weak D call: TRBD1 (6 bases). This CDR3 comprises 12 residues. V was clipped by 2 bases and J by 10 bases, with 13 bases between them. In germline, CDR1 is SGHLS, CDR2 HYDKME. CDR3 DNA (partial): TGTGCCAGCTCTCCACAGGGAAGGGTAGTCTTC. Its protein product is CASSPQGRVVF. The CDR3 in its entirety is CASSPQGRVVFF. Supplemented by reference TRBV12-2 and TRBJ1-1, the full variable domain reads NSGVVQSPRYIIKGKGERSILKCIPISGHLSVAWYQQTQGQELKFFIQHYDKMERDKGNLPSRFSVQQFDDYHSEMNMSALELEDSAVYFCASSPQGRVVFFGKGTRLTVV.

In the case of this clone: The genes are named according to mouse. With the read ending 1 residue before the CDR3 end, the germline J gene is used to fill in that end. V gene TRBV23 combines with J gene TRBJ2-5; TRBD2 is the table's D call and was not checked against the DNA. CDR1 and CDR2 from the germline V gene are KGHTA and FQNQQP. This CDR3 contains 14 residues. The CDR3 region is CSSSQGGAQDTQYF. The sequenced part of the CDR3 DNA is TGCTCCAGCAGTCAAGGGGGGGCGCAGGACACCCAGTAC.

For this clone: Genes and germline are mouse. The read finishes 1 residue shy of the CDR3 end, and the germline J gene is used to complete it. The chain combines TRBV12-1 with TRBJ1-1, with D perhaps TRBD1 (6 bases). The germline V and J ends were trimmed by 4 bases and 1 base, with 6 bases remaining between them. CDR1 is SGHSN, CDR2 HYEKVE, per germline. CDR3 size: 12 residues. The CDR3: CASSTGNTEVFF. The CDR3 DNA, read in part, is TGTGCCAGCTCGACAGGGAACACAGAAGTCTTC.

A few counts support this clone. The genes and germline here are from mouse. The observed sequence ends 1 residue before the CDR3 terminus, with the missing tail filled in from the germline J gene. The chain combines TRBV12-2 with TRBJ2-7; no firm D call. The ends were cut back, 0 bases at V and 7 bases at J, with 9 bases in the middle. The length of the CDR3 is 12 residues. Looked up from germline, CDR1 is SGHLS and CDR2 is HYDKME. The chain's CDR3 is CASSLDGREQYF. The part of the CDR3 DNA that was read is TGTGCCAGCTCTCTCGATGGGAGGGAACAGTAC.

On this clone itself: The gene names given are mouse names. The DNA ends 1 residue before the CDR3 does, and the rest of the CDR3 is filled in from the germline J gene. This chain uses TRBV16 with TRBJ1-1; TRBD1 matches at 9 bases. CDR1 is SGHSA and CDR2 is FRNQAP in the germline V gene. V lost 4 bases and J lost 1; bases outside the gene matches: 1. The length of the CDR3 is 14 residues. The sequenced part of the CDR3 DNA is TGTGCAAGCAGCTCGACAGGGGGAAACACAGAAGTCTTC. Its translation: CASSSTGGNTEVF. The full-length CDR3 reads as CASSSTGGNTEVFF.

Concerning this clone: Germline and genes: mouse. Read sequence stops 1 residue before the CDR3 end, and the germline J gene provides the missing end. V gene TRBV13-3 combines with J gene TRBJ1-2; D might be TRBD1 (5 bases). The CDR3 is made up of 12 amino acids. V was cut by 4 bases and J by 4 bases, with 8 bases left in between. CDR1 is NNHDY and CDR2 is SYVADS in the germline V gene. The CDR3 here is CASSPGFSDYTF. The part of the CDR3 DNA that was read is TGTGCCAGCAGTCCAGGGTTCTCCGACTACACC.

A word on this clone: The listed genes are named as in mouse. The sequenced part of the CDR3 DNA is TGTGCCAGCAGTATAAACAAAAACACCTTGTAC. This encodes CASSINKNTLY. The full CDR3 protein reads CASSINKNTLYF. The rearrangement joins TRBV19 to TRBJ2-4; D gene uncertain. Read coverage stops 1 residue before the CDR3 terminus; the germline J gene supplies the remainder. The V and J ends lost 1 base and 4 bases respectively, with 4 bases between them. The CDR3 totals 12 residues. Germline lookup yields CDR1 FNHDT and CDR2 SITEND (reference sequence).

Of note for this clone: Genes and germline are mouse. The read gets to within 1 residue of the CDR3 end, and the germline J gene fills in the rest. V gene TRBV23 combines with J gene TRBJ2-7; the D segment call TRBD1 is taken from the table without a DNA check. Germline lookup yields CDR1 KGHTA and CDR2 FQNQQP. The CDR3 loop spans 13 amino acids. CDR3 residues: CSSSQSQQNEQYF. The sequenced CDR3 bases are TGCTCCAGCAGTCAATCGCAACAAAATGAACAGTAC.

As for this clone: The gene names here belong to mouse. The read gets to within 1 residue of the CDR3 end, and the germline J gene fills in the rest. This rearrangement joins TRBV26 to TRBJ1-2, with 9 bases identical to TRBD1. The V gene end was trimmed by 2 bases and the J gene end by 3 bases; junction bases not matched to a gene: 1. Germline lookup yields CDR1 KGHPV and CDR2 FQNQEV (reference sequence). This CDR3 is built from 14 residues. CDR3 DNA (partial): TGTGCCAGCAGTCTGACAGGGGGCGACTCCGACTACACC. Protein: CASSLTGGDSDYT. The whole CDR3 sequence reads CASSLTGGDSDYTF.

With regard to this clone: Gene names and germline refer to mouse. The read gets to within 1 residue of the CDR3 end, and the germline J gene fills in the rest. The V call is TRBV26, the J call TRBJ2-4; TRBD1 matches 8 bases. The V segment lost 6 bases and the J segment 0 bases; nucleotides outside the gene matches: 2. Germline CDR1 is KGHPV and CDR2 is FQNQEV (reference sequence). This CDR3 spans 14 amino acids. The CDR3 bases that were read are TGTGCCAGCAGCCGACAGGGGAGTCAAAACACCTTGTAC. Translation gives CASSRQGSQNTLY. The entire CDR3 protein is CASSRQGSQNTLYF.

Sample share makes this clone medium-sized. Mouse germline and gene names are used. The read halts 1 residue ahead of the CDR3 end, with the missing end drawn from the germline J gene. The V and J genes are TRBV23 and TRBJ2-4; TRBD1 was called by the table and not checked on the DNA. Per the germline V gene, CDR1 is KGHTA and CDR2 is FQNQQP. The CDR3 sequence is 14 residues long. CDR3 sequence: CSSSPGQSQNTLYF. The covered CDR3 bases are TGCTCCAGCAGCCCGGGACAAAGTCAAAACACCTTGTAC.

This clone has only one observation. Gene labels here are mouse ones. The CDR3 bases that were read are TGTGCCAGCTTTACAGGGGGTAGTGCAGAAACGCTGTAT. Amino acids: CASFTGGSAETLY. The entire CDR3 protein is CASFTGGSAETLYF. The J gene is TRBJ2-3, the V gene TRBV12-2; 8 nucleotides agree with TRBD1. The CDR3 is cut off 1 residue early in the read; its end comes from the germline J gene. CDR3 length equals 14 residues. Germline-derived CDR1 and CDR2 are SGHLS and HYDKME. Unmatched junction bases numbered 3, after V lost 5 bases and J lost 0 bases.

The count of this clone is one. Gene names denote mouse genes. Read sequence stops 1 residue before the CDR3 end, and the germline J gene provides the missing end. V usage is TRBV3 and J usage is TRBJ1-4; a weak D match, TRBD1 (6 bases). Germline CDR1 is SNHLY and CDR2 is FYNGKV (reference sequence). CDR3 length equals 15 residues. Trimming cost V 4 bases and J 0 bases, with 9 bases left between them. The covered CDR3 bases are TGTGCCAGCAGCTCAACAGGGTTTTCCAACGAAAGATTATTT. This encodes CASSSTGFSNERLF. The whole CDR3 sequence reads CASSSTGFSNERLFF.

Remarks on this clone: The gene names given are mouse names. The CDR3 is cut off 1 residue early in the read; its end comes from the germline J gene. The chain has TRBV5 and TRBJ2-5, with D hard to call. The CDR3 sequence is 14 residues long. Germline V lookup: CDR1 LGHNA, CDR2 YNLKQL (reference sequence). V lost 2 bases and J 0 bases, leaving 6 bases between the germline ends. The sequenced part of the CDR3 DNA is TGTGCCAGCAGCCAACAGAATAACCAAGACACCCAGTAC. Translating it yields CASSQQNNQDTQY. The complete CDR3 sequence is CASSQQNNQDTQYF.

Note on this clone: The genes are named according to mouse. Read sequence stops 1 residue before the CDR3 end, and the germline J gene provides the missing end. The gene calls are TRBV26 and TRBJ2-5; D not resolved. V was cut by 3 bases and J by 6 bases, with 10 bases left in between. CDR1 and CDR2 from the germline V gene are KGHPV and FQNQEV (reference sequence). This CDR3 is built from 13 residues. The CDR3 sequence: CASSLGERDTQYF. The sequenced CDR3 bases are TGTGCCAGCAGTCTCGGGGAGAGGGACACCCAGTAC. The full variable domain, its missing parts supplied by reference TRBV26 and TRBJ2-5, is NSKVIQTPRYLVKGQGQKAKMRCIPEKGHPVVFWYQQNKNNEFKFLINFQNQEVLQQIDMTEKRFSAECPSNSPCSLEIQSSEAGDSALYLCASSLGERDTQYFGPGTRLLVL.

This clone was observed a handful of times. The gene names given are mouse names. The read falls 1 residue short of the CDR3 end, and the missing part is taken from the germline J gene. The chain combines TRBV24 with TRBJ1-3; 7 bases agree with TRBD1. The CDR3 has 15 residues. The V and J ends lost 6 bases and 0 bases, in that order; junction bases with no gene match: 5. Germline values: CDR1 KGHTA, CDR2 FRNEEI. The part of the CDR3 DNA that was read is TGTGCCAGCAGGGGGACAGAGAATTCTGGAAATACGCTCTAT. Its translation is CASRGTENSGNTLY. In full, the CDR3 is CASRGTENSGNTLYF.

This clone rates as medium-sized. Gene names are mouse gene names. Read coverage stops 1 residue before the CDR3 terminus; the germline J gene supplies the remainder. This sequence joins TRBV26 and TRBJ2-3; the match to TRBD2 covers 8 bases. The CDR3 spans 13 residues. Germline V CDR1 and CDR2: KGHPV, FQNQEV (reference sequence). V gave up 7 bases and J gave up 3 bases; unmatched junction bases: 3. The CDR3: CASMGGGAETLYF. The CDR3 bases that were read are TGTGCCAGCATGGGGGGGGGAGCAGAAACGCTGTAT.

Only a few counts were recorded for this clone. The gene names here belong to mouse. The read ends 1 residue shy of where the CDR3 ends; the end is completed using the germline J gene. This chain uses TRBV3 with TRBJ1-4; 9 bases match TRBD1. This CDR3 has 15 amino acids. J was trimmed by 5 bases and V by 2 bases; bases with no gene match: 3. The germline gives CDR1 SNHLY, CDR2 FYNGKV (reference sequence). The part of the CDR3 DNA that was read is TGTGCCAGCAGCTTAAGGGGACAGGGAAACGAAAGATTATTT. This gives the protein CASSLRGQGNERLF. The full CDR3 sequence reads CASSLRGQGNERLFF.

The table lists this clone with a few counts. Germline and genes: mouse. The observed sequence ends 1 residue before the CDR3 terminus, with the missing tail filled in from the germline J gene. The chain has TRBV19 and TRBJ1-6; D uncertain. TRBJ1-6 is an ORF; its function is uncertain. Germline V gives CDR1 FNHDT, CDR2 SITEND (reference sequence). The CDR3 has 14 residues. Trimming pared 1 base from V and 3 bases from J, leaving 5 bases between. The sequenced part of the CDR3 DNA is TGTGCCAGCAGTATAACGGGCTATAATTCGCCCCTCTAC. Amino acid sequence: CASSITGYNSPLY. The complete CDR3 reads CASSITGYNSPLYF.

A note on this clone: These gene names are mouse names. The read finishes 1 residue shy of the CDR3 end, and the germline J gene is used to complete it. The chain carries TRBV12-2 and TRBJ2-2; D uncertain. Germline CDR1 and CDR2: SGHLS and HYDKME. This CDR3 contains 14 residues. The V end lost 0 bases, the J end lost 4 bases, and 8 bases lay between the germline ends. The CDR3 spells CASSLGEGTGQLYF. CDR3 DNA, as far as it was read: TGTGCCAGCTCTCTCGGTGAGGGCACCGGGCAGCTCTAC. Filled out from reference TRBV12-2 and TRBJ2-2, the complete variable domain reads NSGVVQSPRYIIKGKGERSILKCIPISGHLSVAWYQQTQGQELKFFIQHYDKMERDKGNLPSRFSVQQFDDYHSEMNMSALELEDSAVYFCASSLGEGTGQLYFGEGSKLTVL.

Remarks on this clone: Gene names follow the mouse nomenclature. The read comes to an end 1 residue before the CDR3 does, leaving the germline J gene to fill in the end. The chain recombines TRBV26 with TRBJ1-1; D is unresolved. Germline CDR1 KGHPV, CDR2 FQNQEV (reference sequence). The V end lost 2 bases, the J end lost 11 bases, and 9 bases lay between the germline ends. The CDR3 is made up of 11 amino acids. The CDR3 protein is CASSLAGSVFF. The CDR3 DNA, read in part, is TGTGCCAGCAGTCTGGCAGGTAGTGTCTTC.

With respect to this clone: The gene names here belong to mouse. Read coverage stops 1 residue before the CDR3 terminus; the germline J gene supplies the remainder. This chain connects TRBV26 to TRBJ1-5; D is unclear. This CDR3 has 11 amino acids. V lost 2 bases to trimming and J lost 11 bases, with 7 bases between them. Germline V gene data show CDR1 as KGHPV and CDR2 as FQNQEV (reference sequence). The CDR3 reads CASSLGLTPLF. Partial CDR3 DNA: TGTGCCAGCAGTCTGGGGTTGACTCCGCTT.

By sample fraction, this clone is medium-sized. Gene names denote mouse genes. The CDR3 is cut off 1 residue early in the read; its end comes from the germline J gene. This chain uses TRBV16 with TRBJ2-7; D may be TRBD2 (6 bases). Germline V lookup: CDR1 SGHSA, CDR2 FRNQAP. Trimming removed 4 bases at V and 0 bases at J, with 10 bases between. The CDR3 spans 14 residues. CDR3 DNA (partial): TGTGCAAGCAGCTCCCTGGGGAGCTCCTATGAACAGTAC. This sequence encodes CASSSLGSSYEQY. Given in full, the CDR3 is CASSSLGSSYEQYF.